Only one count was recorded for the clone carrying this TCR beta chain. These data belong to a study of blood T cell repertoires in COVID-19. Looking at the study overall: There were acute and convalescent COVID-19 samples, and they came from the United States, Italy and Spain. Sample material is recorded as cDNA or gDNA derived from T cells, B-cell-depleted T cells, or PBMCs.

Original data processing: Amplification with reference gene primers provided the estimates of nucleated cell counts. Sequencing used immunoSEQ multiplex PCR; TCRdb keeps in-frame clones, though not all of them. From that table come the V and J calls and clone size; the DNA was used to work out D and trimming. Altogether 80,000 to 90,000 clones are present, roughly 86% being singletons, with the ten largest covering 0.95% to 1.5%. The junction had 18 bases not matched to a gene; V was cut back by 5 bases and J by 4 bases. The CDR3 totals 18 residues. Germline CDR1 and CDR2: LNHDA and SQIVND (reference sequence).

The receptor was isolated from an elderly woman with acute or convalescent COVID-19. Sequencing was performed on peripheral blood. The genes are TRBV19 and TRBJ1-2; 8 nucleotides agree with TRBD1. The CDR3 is CASSSQTGATSFLYGYTF. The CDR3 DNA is TGTGCCAGTAGTTCCCAGACAGGGGCCACCTCTTTTCTCTATGGCTACACCTTC. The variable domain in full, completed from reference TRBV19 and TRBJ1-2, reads DGGITQSPKYLFRKEGQNVTLSCEQNLNHDAMYWYRQDPGQGLRLIYYSQIVNDFQKGDIAEGYSVSREKKESFPLTVTSAQKNPTAFYLCASSSQTGATSFLYGYTFGSGTRLTVV.